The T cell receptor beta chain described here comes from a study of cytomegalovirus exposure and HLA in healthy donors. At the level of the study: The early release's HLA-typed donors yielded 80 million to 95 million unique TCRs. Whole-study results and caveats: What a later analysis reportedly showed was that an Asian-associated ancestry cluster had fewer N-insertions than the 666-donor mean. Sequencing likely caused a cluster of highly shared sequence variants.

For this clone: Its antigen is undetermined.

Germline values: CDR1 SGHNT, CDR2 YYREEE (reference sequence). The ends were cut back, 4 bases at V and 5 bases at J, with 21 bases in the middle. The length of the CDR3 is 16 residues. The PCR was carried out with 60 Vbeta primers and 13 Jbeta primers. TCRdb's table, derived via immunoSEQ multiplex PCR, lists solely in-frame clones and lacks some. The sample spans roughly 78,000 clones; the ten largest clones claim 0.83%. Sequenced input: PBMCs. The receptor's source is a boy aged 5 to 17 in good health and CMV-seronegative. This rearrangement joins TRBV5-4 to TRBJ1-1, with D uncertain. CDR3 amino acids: CASSRPIAGRGTEAFF. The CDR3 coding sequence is TGTGCCAGCAGCCGCCCCATCGCGGGAAGAGGGACTGAAGCTTTCTTT. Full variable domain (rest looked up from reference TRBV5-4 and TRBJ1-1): ETGVTQSPTHLIKTRGQQVTLRCSSQSGHNTVSWYQQALGQGPQFIFQYYREEENGRGNFPPRFSGLQFPNYSSELNVNALELDDSALYLCASSRPIAGRGTEAFFGQGTRLTVV.